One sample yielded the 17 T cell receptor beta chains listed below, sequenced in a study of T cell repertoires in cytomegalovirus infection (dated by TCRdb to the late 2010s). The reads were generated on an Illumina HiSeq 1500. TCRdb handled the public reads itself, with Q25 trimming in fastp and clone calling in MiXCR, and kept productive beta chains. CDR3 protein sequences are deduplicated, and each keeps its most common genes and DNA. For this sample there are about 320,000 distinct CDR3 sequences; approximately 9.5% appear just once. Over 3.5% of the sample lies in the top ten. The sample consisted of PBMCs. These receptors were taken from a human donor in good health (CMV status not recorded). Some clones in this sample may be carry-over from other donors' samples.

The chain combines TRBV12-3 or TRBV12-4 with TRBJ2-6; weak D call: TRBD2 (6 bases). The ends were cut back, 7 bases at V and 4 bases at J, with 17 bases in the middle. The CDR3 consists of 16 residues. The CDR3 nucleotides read TGTGCCAGCACCAAGCGGCGGGACTTCGGGGCCAACGTCCTGACTTTC. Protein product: CASTKRRDFGANVLTF.

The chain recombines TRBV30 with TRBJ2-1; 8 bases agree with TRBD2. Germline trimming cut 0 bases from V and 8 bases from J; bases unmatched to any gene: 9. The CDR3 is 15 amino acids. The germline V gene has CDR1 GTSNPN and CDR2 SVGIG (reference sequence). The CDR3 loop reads CAWSVGGATSDEQFF. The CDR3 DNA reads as TGTGCCTGGAGTGTGGGCGGCGCGACTAGCGATGAGCAGTTCTTC.

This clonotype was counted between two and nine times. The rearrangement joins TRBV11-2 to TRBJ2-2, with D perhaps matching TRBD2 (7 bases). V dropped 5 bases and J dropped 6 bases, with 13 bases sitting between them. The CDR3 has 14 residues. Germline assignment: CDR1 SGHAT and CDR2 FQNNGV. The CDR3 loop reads CASSDPRGPGELFF. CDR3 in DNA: TGTGCCAGCAGCGACCCGCGGGGGCCCGGGGAGCTGTTTTTT.

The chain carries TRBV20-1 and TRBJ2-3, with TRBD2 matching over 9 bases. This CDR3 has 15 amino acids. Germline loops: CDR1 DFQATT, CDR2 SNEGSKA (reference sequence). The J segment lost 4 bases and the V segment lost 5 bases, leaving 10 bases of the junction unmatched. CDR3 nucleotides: TGCAGTGCTGACCTTATAGCGGGAGTGGCAGATACGCAGTATTTT. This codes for CSADLIAGVADTQYF.

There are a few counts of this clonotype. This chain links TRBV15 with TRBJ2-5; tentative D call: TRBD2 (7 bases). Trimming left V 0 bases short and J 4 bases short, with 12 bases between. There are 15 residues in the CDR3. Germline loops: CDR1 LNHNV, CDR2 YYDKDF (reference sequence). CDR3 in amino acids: CATSRDRGEGETQYF. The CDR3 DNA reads TGTGCCACCAGCAGAGATAGGGGGGAGGGAGAGACCCAGTACTTC. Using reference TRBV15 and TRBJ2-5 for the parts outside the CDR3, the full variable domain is DAMVIQNPRYQVTQFGKPVTLSCSQTLNHNVMYWYQQKSSQAPKLLFHYYDKDFNNEADTPDNFQSRRPNTSFCFLDIRSPGLGDTAMYLCATSRDRGEGETQYFGPGTRLLVL.

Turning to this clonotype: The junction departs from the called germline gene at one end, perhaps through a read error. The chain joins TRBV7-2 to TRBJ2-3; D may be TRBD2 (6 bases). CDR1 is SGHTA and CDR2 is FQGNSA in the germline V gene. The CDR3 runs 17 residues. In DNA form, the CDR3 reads TGTGCCAGCAGCTTAGTCTGGGCGGGTACTAGCACAGATACGCAGTGTTTT. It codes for CASSLVWAGTSTDTQCF.

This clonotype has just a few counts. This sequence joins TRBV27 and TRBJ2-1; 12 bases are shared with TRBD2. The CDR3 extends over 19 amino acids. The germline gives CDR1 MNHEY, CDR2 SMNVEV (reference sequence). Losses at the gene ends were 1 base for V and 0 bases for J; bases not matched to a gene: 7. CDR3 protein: CASSLWLAGGESSYNEQFF. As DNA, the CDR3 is TGTGCCAGCAGTTTATGGCTAGCGGGAGGGGAGAGCTCCTACAATGAGCAGTTCTTC.

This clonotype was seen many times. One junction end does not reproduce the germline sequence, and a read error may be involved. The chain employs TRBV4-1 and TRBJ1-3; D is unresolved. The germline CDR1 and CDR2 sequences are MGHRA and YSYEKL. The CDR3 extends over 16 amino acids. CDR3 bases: TGTGCCAGCAGCCATTCGTCCGGGGTATCTGGAAACACCATATATTTT. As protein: CASSHSSGVSGNTIYF.

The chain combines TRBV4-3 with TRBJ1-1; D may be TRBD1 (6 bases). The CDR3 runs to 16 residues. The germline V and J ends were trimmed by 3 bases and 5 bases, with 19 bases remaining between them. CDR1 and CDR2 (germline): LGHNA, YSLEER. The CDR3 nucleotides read TGCGCCAGCAGCCACCCTACCCGGGGGGGCGATACTGAAGCTTTCTTT. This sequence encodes CASSHPTRGGDTEAFF.

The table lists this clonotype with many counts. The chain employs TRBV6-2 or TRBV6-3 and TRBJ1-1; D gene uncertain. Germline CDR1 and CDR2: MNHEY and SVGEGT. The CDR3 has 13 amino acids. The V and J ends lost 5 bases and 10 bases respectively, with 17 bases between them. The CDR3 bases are TGTGCCAGCAGTCACGACCGGACGTATGTAGCTTTCTTT. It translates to CASSHDRTYVAFF.

Here the CDR3 DNA reads TGTGCCAGCAGCTTACAGGACACACTGCCCCAGCATTTT. It codes for CASSLQDTLPQHF. The genes are TRBV11-2 and TRBJ1-5; D is possibly TRBD1 (5 bases). The V gene's germline CDR1 is SGHAT and CDR2 FQNNGV. V lost 2 bases to trimming and J lost 9 bases, with 11 bases between them. The CDR3 has 13 amino acids.

CDR3 sequence reads: CASSQDGRVSNYGYTF. Written as DNA, the CDR3 is TGCGCCAGCAGCCAAGACGGCAGGGTGTCTAACTATGGCTACACCTTC. The chain recombines TRBV4-3 with TRBJ1-2; a possible D gene is TRBD1 (5 bases). This CDR3 region has 16 residues. CDR1 LGHNA and CDR2 YSLEER come from the germline V gene. V lost 0 bases and J lost 0, with 11 bases in between.

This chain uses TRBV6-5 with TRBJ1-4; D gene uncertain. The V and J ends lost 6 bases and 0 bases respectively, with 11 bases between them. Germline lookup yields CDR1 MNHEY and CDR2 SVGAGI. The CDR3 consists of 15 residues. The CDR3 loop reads CASRRHSATNEKLFF. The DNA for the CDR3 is TGTGCCAGCAGGCGGCACAGTGCAACTAATGAAAAACTGTTTTTT.

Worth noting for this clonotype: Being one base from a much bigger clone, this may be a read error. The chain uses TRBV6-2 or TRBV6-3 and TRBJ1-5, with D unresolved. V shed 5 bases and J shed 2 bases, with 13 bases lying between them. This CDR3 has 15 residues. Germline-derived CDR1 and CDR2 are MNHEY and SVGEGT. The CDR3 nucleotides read TGTGCCAGCAGTCAAAGGACGGATTGCAATCAGCCCCAGCATTTT. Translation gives CASSQRTDCNQPQHF.

The CDR3 DNA reads as TGTGCCAGCAGCTTGCCCCTAGCGGGAGTTTTTCGGGATACGCAGTATTTT. Translated, it gives CASSLPLAGVFRDTQYF. The genes are TRBV5-4 and TRBJ2-3, with 10 bases identical to TRBD2. V was clipped by 1 base and J by 6 bases; unmatched bases: 11. The length of the CDR3 is 17 residues. Germline V gene sequence: CDR1 SGHNT, CDR2 YYREEE (reference sequence).

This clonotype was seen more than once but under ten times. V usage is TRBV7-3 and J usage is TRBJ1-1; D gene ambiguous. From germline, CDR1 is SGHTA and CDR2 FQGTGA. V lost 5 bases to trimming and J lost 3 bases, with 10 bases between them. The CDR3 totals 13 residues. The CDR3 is CASSTQPDTEAFF. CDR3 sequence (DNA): TGTGCCAGCAGCACCCAACCGGACACTGAAGCTTTCTTT.

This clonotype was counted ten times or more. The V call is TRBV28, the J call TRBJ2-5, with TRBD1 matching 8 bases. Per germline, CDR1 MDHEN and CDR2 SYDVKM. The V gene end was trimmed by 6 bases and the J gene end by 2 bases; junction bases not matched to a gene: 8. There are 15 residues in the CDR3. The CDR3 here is CASRKLRDRQETQYF. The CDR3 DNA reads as TGTGCCAGCAGGAAACTCCGGGACAGGCAAGAGACCCAGTACTTC.